What follows describes a single T cell receptor beta chain. These data belong to a study of cytotoxic CD8 clonotypes in ibrutinib-treated CLL. The data were produced by immunoSEQ multiplex PCR, yet TCRdb's version contains in-frame clones alone and is incomplete. The sample includes about 140,000 clones, 75% to 95% of them seen just once. V lost 3 bases and J 8 bases, leaving 13 bases between the germline ends. The CDR3 has 13 amino acids. Germline V gene lookup returns CDR1 MDHEN and CDR2 SYDVKM. This TCR was sampled from a human donor with chronic lymphocytic leukemia. Sample: PBMCs, taken after 12 months of ibrutinib treatment. This chain links TRBV28 with TRBJ1-2; D is possibly TRBD1 (5 bases). CDR3 DNA sequence: TGTGCCAGCAGTTTTACGAGAGGGGAAGGCTACACCTTC. Translated: CASSFTRGEGYTF.